Following are 6 T cell receptor beta chains from one sample sequenced in a study of T cells after yellow fever vaccination (dated by TCRdb to the late 2010s). Receptors were amplified or captured by 5' RACE. Data came from an Illumina HiSeq 2500. The raw public data were reprocessed by TCRdb itself: fastp quality trimming at Q25, MiXCR clonotype calling, in-frame beta chains only. Each CDR3 protein gets just one entry, which takes the most common genes and DNA from the rows behind it. For this sample there are over 150,000 distinct CDR3 sequences; around 7.2% appear just once. Jointly, the top ten make up 2.5% of the sample. The sample's treatment or condition, from its label and the paper: live attenuated yellow fever vaccine strain. The starting material was CD4+ T cells sorted from PBMCs, obtained about 5 days after the first yellow fever vaccination. These receptor sequences come from a man between 18 and 35 years old who received the YFV17D yellow fever vaccine.

This clonotype was seen only a few times. The chain combines TRBV11-2 with TRBJ2-2, with a possible D match to TRBD2 (7 bases). Germline values: CDR1 SGHAT, CDR2 FQNNGV. The CDR3 totals 14 residues. Between the trimmed V and J ends, which lost 4 bases and 7 bases, there was a span of 13 bases. Written as DNA, the CDR3 is TGTGCCAGCAGCTCCCTGGGGGGGCGCGGGGAGCTGTTTTTT. It translates to CASSSLGGRGELFF.

This clonotype was detected ten times or more. This rearrangement joins TRBV28 to TRBJ1-2, with 8 bases matching TRBD1. Germline-derived CDR1 and CDR2 are MDHEN and SYDVKM. The CDR3 is made up of 16 amino acids. The J segment lost 9 bases and the V segment lost 2 bases, leaving 14 bases of the junction unmatched. The CDR3: CASSLPQYRTGSSYTF. The CDR3, as DNA: TGTGCCAGCAGTTTACCCCAATATAGGACAGGGAGCAGCTACACCTTC.

This clonotype was detected only a few times. J is TRBJ1-2 and V is TRBV7-2; 7 nucleotides match TRBD1. The CDR3 has 15 amino acids. With 6 bases clipped from V and 4 bases from J, the junction kept 11 bases outside the gene matches. CDR1 and CDR2 (germline): SGHTA, FQGNSA. The CDR3 DNA follows: TGTGCCAGCAGGAGAGAAGCGACAGGGTCCTATGGCTACACCTTC. It is translated as CASRREATGSYGYTF.

This clonotype was recorded many times. J is TRBJ2-7 and V is TRBV6-2 or TRBV6-3; 7 bases map to TRBD1. V was clipped by 3 bases and J by 6 bases; unmatched bases: 8. There are 14 residues in the CDR3. The V gene's germline CDR1 is MNHEY and CDR2 SVGEGT. DNA of the CDR3: TGTGCCAGCAGTTATTACAGGGGCACCAGCGAGCAGTACTTC. It is translated as CASSYYRGTSEQYF.

This clonotype turned up a few times. The chain employs TRBV7-9 and TRBJ1-3; D is ambiguous. Trimming took off 5 bases at V and 0 bases at J, with 14 bases between the two ends. The CDR3 is 16 residues long. Germline CDR1 reads SEHNR; CDR2 reads FQNEAQ (reference sequence). Written as DNA, the CDR3 is TGTGCCAGCAGCACCCCGTCGGCTTTCTCTGGAAACACCATATATTTT. Protein: CASSTPSAFSGNTIYF.

This clonotype was recorded many times. The chain is built from TRBV11-1 and TRBJ2-7; 9 nucleotides line up with TRBD2. This CDR3 spans 14 amino acids. The germline V gene has CDR1 SGHAT and CDR2 FQDESV (reference sequence). J was trimmed by 1 base and V by 5 bases; bases with no gene match: 3. The DNA for the CDR3 is TGTGCCAGCAGCAAGGGACTAGCATCCTACGAGCAGTACTTC. As protein: CASSKGLASYEQYF.